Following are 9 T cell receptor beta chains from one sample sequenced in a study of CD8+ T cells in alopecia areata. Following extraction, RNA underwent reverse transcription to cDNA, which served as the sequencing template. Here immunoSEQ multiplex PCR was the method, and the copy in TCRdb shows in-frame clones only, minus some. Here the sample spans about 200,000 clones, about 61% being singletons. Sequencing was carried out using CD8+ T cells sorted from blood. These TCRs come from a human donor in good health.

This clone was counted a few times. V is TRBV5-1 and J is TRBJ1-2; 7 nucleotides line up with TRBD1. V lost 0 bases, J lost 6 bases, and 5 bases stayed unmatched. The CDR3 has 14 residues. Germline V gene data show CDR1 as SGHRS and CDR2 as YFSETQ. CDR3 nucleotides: TGCGCCAGCAGCTTGGGACAGGGAAGAGATGGCTACACCTTC. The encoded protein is CASSLGQGRDGYTF.

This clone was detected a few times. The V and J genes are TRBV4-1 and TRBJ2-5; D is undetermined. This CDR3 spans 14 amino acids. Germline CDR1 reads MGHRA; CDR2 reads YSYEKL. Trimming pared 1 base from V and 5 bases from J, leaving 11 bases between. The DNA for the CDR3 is TGCGCCAGCAGCCAAGGCACGTCCACGGAGACCCAGTACTTC. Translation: CASSQGTSTETQYF.

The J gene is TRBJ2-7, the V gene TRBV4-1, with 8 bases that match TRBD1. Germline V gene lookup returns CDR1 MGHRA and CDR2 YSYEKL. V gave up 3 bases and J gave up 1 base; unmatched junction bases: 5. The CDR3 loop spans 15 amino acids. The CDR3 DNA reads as TGCGCCAGCAGCCAGGAAGGACAGGGTTCCTACGAGCAGTACTTC. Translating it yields CASSQEGQGSYEQYF.

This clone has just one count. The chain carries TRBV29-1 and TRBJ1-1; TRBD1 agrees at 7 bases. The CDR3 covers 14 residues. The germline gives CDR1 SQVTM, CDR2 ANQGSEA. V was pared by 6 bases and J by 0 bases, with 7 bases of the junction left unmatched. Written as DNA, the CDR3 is TGCAGCGTCCTTTCAGGGGGGGTGAACACTGAAGCTTTCTTT. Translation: CSVLSGGVNTEAFF.

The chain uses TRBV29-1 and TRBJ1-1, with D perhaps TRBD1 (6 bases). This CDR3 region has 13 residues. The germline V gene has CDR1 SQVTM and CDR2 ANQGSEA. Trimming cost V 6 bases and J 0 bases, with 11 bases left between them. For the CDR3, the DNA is TGCAGCGTCGCCGGGACAATGAACACTGAAGCTTTCTTT. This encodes CSVAGTMNTEAFF.

The CDR3 coding sequence is TGTGCCAGCAGTTATGTTGGTTCCGTTGAAAAACTGTTTTTT. This gives the protein CASSYVGSVEKLFF. V gene TRBV2 combines with J gene TRBJ1-4; no clear D. There are 14 residues in the CDR3. V lost 5 bases and J lost 7, with 14 bases in between. Germline V CDR1 and CDR2: SNHLY, FYNNEI.

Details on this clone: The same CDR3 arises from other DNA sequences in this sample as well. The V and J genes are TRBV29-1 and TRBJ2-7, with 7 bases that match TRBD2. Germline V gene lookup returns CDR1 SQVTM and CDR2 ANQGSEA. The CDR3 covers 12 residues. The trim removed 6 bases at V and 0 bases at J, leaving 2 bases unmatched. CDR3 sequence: CSVGGDSYEQYF. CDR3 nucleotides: TGCAGCGTGGGGGGGGACTCCTACGAGCAGTACTTC.

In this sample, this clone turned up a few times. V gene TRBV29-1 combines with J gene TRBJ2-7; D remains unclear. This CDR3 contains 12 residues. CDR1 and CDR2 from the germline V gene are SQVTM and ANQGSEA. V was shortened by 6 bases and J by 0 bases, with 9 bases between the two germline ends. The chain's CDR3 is CSVAGSSYEQYF. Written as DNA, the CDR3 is TGCAGCGTGGCCGGCAGCTCCTACGAGCAGTACTTC.

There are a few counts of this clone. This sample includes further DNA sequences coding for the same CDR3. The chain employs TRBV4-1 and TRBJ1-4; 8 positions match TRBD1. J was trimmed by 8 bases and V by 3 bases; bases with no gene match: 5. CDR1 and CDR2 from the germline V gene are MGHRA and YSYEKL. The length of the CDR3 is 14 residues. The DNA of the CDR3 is TGCGCCAGCAGCCAGGGGACAGGCGACGAAAAACTGTTTTTT. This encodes CASSQGTGDEKLFF.